A selection of T cell receptor beta chains follows, all from one sample in a study of Graves' ophthalmopathy and Graves' hyperthyroidism. Each CDR3 protein is one row after TCRdb ran MiXCR on the multiplex PCR reads. Seen here are a few hundred thousand distinct CDR3 sequences, about a sixth observed once, and the top ten hold over 9%. Sequencing used peripheral blood. The receptor set was obtained from an adult man with Graves' ophthalmopathy. CDR3s include the opening cysteine and the closing phenylalanine or tryptophan. D genes are given only for firm matches. Where a row states a size, it is once, few, many or the class of an expanded clone; other rows omit it.

DNA | CDR3 | V | length | size | D | J
TGTGCCAGCAGTTACTCAGCAGGGCATCGGGAGTTCCCATACGAGCAGTACTTC | CASSYSAGHREFPYEQYF | TRBV6-2/TRBV6-3 | 18 | many | - | TRBJ2-7
TGCGCCAGCGGGGGGGCCGGCTCAGAGACCCAGTACTTC | CASGGAGSETQYF | TRBV5-1 | 13 | few | - | TRBJ2-5
TGTGCCAGCAGCTTAATATCTGACAGGTCTGAAGCTTTCTTT | CASSLISDRSEAFF | TRBV12-3/TRBV12-4 | 14 | - | - | TRBJ1-1
TGTGCCAGCAGTTACCGCAGGGCGAACACCGGGGAGCTGTTTTTT | CASSYRRANTGELFF | TRBV6-5 | 15 | many | - | TRBJ2-2
TGTGCCAGCAGCGTAGCTGGCCAGGGGTTCGCAGATACGCAGTATTTT | CASSVAGQGFADTQYF | TRBV9 | 16 | many | - | TRBJ2-3
TGCGCCAGCAGCTTGGGTAGGGACGCGAACACTGAAGCTTTCTTT | CASSLGRDANTEAFF | TRBV5-1 | 15 | many | - | TRBJ1-1
TGTGCCAGCAGGGGATGGACAGGGAGGAGAACCGGGGAGCTGTTTTTT | CASRGWTGRRTGELFF | TRBV12-3/TRBV12-4 | 16 | many | TRBD1 | TRBJ2-2
TGTGCCAGCAGTTACCGTAGGTTGGGCTACACCTTC | CASSYRRLGYTF | TRBV12-3/TRBV12-4 | 12 | - | - | TRBJ1-2
TGTGCCAGCAGCTTAAATCCCCCGTTTAGGGGATATAATTCACCCCTCCACTTT | CASSLNPPFRGYNSPLHF | TRBV7-8 | 18 | - | - | TRBJ1-6
TGTGCCAGCAGATACGGCTGGGAAGTAGCAGATACGCAGTATTTT | CASRYGWEVADTQYF | TRBV5-5 | 15 | many | - | TRBJ2-3
TGTGCCAGCAGTCTGGGGGGGAGAGTGGCCCAGTACTTC | CASSLGGRVAQYF | TRBV6-1 | 13 | many | TRBD2 | TRBJ2-5
TGTGCCATCAGTAAACCCGAGGGAACCGGGGAGCTGTTTTTT | CAISKPEGTGELFF | TRBV10-3 | 14 | many | - | TRBJ2-2
TGTGCCAGCAGCTTGTTAACAGCTAATAGCAATCAGCCCCAGCATTTT | CASSLLTANSNQPQHF | TRBV5-6 | 16 | many | - | TRBJ1-5
TGTGCCAGCAGGGGACAGGGTATCACTGAAGCTTTCTTT | CASRGQGITEAFF | TRBV12-3/TRBV12-4 | 13 | many | TRBD1 | TRBJ1-1
TGTGCCAGCAGTCCCTACGACAGGGGCAGCGAGCAGTACTTC | CASSPYDRGSEQYF | TRBV6-5 | 14 | many | TRBD1 | TRBJ2-7
TGTGCCAGCAGAGCAAGGTCCTACCGGGAGACCCAGTACTTC | CASRARSYRETQYF | TRBV6-2/TRBV6-3 | 14 | - | - | TRBJ2-5
TGTGCCAGCAGTTTAGCGGTAGGGGCCCATTTGGGCTACATCTTC | CASSLAVGAHLGYIF | TRBV12-3/TRBV12-4 | 15 | - | - | TRBJ1-2
TGTGCCAGCAGCTTAGCTGGCCCGAGGGAGACCCAGTACTTC | CASSLAGPRETQYF | TRBV13 | 14 | many | - | TRBJ2-5
TGTGCCAGCAGCTCAGCGGGAGAGGGAGAGACCCAGTACTTC | CASSSAGEGETQYF | TRBV7-9 | 14 | many | TRBD2 | TRBJ2-5
TGTGCCAGCAGTTCAGAGGTCTATAGCAATCAGCCCCAGCATTTT | CASSSEVYSNQPQHF | TRBV28 | 15 | many | - | TRBJ1-5